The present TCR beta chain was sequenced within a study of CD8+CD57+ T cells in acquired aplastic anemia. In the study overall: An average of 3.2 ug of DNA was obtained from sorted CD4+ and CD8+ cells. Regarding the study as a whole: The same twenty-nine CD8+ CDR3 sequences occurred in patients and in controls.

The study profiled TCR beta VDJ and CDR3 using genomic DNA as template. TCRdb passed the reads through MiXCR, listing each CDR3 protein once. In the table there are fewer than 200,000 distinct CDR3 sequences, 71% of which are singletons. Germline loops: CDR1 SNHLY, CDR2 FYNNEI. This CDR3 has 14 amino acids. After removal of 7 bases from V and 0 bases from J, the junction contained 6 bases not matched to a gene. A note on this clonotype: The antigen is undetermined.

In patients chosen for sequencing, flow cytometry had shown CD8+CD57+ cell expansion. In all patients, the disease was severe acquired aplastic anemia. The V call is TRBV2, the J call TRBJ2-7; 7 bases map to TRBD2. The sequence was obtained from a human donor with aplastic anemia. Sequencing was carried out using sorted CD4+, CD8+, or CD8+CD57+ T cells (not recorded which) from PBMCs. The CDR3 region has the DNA TGTGCCAGCATCGAAGCGGGGTACTCCTACGAGCAGTACTTC. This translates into CASIEAGYSYEQYF.